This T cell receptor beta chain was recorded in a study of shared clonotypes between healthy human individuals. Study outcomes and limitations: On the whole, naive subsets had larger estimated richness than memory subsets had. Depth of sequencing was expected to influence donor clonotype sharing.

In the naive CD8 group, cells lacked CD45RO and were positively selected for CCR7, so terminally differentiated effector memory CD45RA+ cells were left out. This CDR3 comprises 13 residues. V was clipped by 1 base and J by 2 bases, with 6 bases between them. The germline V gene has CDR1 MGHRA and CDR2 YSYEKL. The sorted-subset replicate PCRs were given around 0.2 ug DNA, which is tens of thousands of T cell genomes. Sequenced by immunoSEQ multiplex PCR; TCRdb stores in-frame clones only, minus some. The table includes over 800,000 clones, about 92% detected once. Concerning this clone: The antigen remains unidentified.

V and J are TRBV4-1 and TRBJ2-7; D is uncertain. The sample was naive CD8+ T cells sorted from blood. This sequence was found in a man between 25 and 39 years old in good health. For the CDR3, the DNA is TGCGCCAGCAGCCAAGTCCAGACCTACGAGCAGTACTTC. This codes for CASSQVQTYEQYF.